This T cell receptor beta chain derives from a study of cytomegalovirus exposure and HLA in healthy donors. PCR employed 60 Vbeta and 13 Jbeta primers. Sequenced by immunoSEQ multiplex PCR; TCRdb stores in-frame clones only, minus some. The sample has 150,000 or so clones, 60% to 80% seen once. V was pared by 4 bases and J by 1 base, with 7 bases between. The CDR3 has 14 residues. Germline lookup yields CDR1 SNHLY and CDR2 FYNNEI. Sequencing was carried out using PBMCs. This receptor was identified in a man aged 18 to 29 in good health and CMV-seropositive. V gene TRBV2 combines with J gene TRBJ2-2; no reliable D call. CDR3 protein: CASSAAGNTGELFF. DNA of the CDR3: TGTGCCAGCAGTGCGGCAGGGAACACCGGGGAGCTGTTTTTT.